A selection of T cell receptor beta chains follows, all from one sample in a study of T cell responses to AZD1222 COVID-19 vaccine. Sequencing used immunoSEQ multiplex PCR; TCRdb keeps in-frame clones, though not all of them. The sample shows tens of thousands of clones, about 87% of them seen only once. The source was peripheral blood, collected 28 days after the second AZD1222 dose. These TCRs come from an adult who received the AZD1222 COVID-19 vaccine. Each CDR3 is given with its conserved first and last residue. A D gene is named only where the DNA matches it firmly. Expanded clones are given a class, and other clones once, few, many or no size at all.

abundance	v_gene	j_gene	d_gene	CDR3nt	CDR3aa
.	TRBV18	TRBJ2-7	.	TGTGCCAGCTCTGCCTTTGCGGGAGAGCAGTACTTC	CASSAFAGEQYF
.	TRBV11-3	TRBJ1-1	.	TGTGCCAGCAGCTTAGTGGGCCAGGGAATAAGGGCTTTCTTT	CASSLVGQGIRAFF
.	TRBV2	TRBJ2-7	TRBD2	TGTGCCACCGGCCGTGGGCTAGCGGGAGGGTACGAGCAGTACTTC	CATGRGLAGGYEQYF
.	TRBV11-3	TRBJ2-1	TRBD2	TGTGCCAGCAGCTTATTGGGGACTAGCGGTATCTACAATGAGCAGTTCTTC	CASSLLGTSGIYNEQFF
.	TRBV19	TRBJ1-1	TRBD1	TGTGCCAGTGGCAGACAGGGGGTAACTGAAGCTTTCTTT	CASGRQGVTEAFF
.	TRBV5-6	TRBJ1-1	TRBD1	TGTGCCAGCAGCTCGGGACAGGGAGACACTGAAGCTTTCTTT	CASSSGQGDTEAFF
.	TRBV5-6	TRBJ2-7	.	TGTGCCAGCAGCTTGGCATCATTTGGGGCCTACGAGCAGTACTTC	CASSLASFGAYEQYF
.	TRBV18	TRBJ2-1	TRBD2	TGTGCCAGCTCAGTAATTAGCGGGAGCTCCCACTACAATGAGCAGTTCTTC	CASSVISGSSHYNEQFF
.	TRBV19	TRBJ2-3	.	TGTGCCAGTAGTCCCGGCGGCAGGGTTGTCCCTCCTAGCACAGATACGCAGTATTTT	CASSPGGRVVPPSTDTQYF
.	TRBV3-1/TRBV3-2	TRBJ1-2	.	TGTGCCAGCAGCCAAGTGGGTTCGGCAACCAACTATGGCTACACCTTC	CASSQVGSATNYGYTF
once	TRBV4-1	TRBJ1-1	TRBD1	TGCGCCAGCAGCCAAGGCCTACAGGGGGCGAGGACTGAAGCTTTCTTT	CASSQGLQGARTEAFF
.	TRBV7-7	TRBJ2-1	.	TGTGCTAGCAGCAACCGTCAGAATGAGCAGTTCTTC	CASSNRQNEQFF
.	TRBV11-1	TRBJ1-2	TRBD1	TGTGCCAGCAGCTTAGGAAGACAGGGATGGACCTATGGCTACACCTTC	CASSLGRQGWTYGYTF
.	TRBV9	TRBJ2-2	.	TGTGCCAGCAGCGTGAGGACAGGGGAGCTGTTTTTT	CASSVRTGELFF
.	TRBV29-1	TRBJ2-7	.	TGCAGCGTTTTGGTGAGCTCCTACGAGCAGTACTTC	CSVLVSSYEQYF
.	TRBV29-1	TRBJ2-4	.	TGCAGCGTCCGAGACGCAATTCAGTACTTC	CSVRDAIQYF
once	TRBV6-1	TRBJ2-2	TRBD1	TGTGCCAGCAGTGTTGCCCCTGTTCGGGGGTCGGGGACAGGCACCGGGGAGCTGTTTTTT	CASSVAPVRGSGTGTGELFF
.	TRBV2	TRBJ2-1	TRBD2	TGTGCCAGCCGGGGGGGTTTCGGGGACGTCGGAAACAATGAGCAGTTCTTC	CASRGGFGDVGNNEQFF
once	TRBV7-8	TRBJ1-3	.	TGTGCCAGCAGCTTATCAACGACAGGCGCCTCTGGAAACACCATATATTTT	CASSLSTTGASGNTIYF
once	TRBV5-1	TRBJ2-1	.	TGCGCCAGCAGCCTCGGGCCAGGTTTAGGCGATGAGCAGTTCTTC	CASSLGPGLGDEQFF
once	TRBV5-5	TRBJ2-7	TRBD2	TGTGCCAGCAGCTTGGACCTGACGAGACTAGCGGGAGCCCAGCAGTACTTC	CASSLDLTRLAGAQQYF
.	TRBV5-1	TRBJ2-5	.	TGCGCCAGCAGCCCCCAGGGCGGGCGCCTACAAGAGACCCAGTACTTC	CASSPQGGRLQETQYF
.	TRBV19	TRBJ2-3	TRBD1	TGTGCCAGTAGTACCGCAAGGACAGGGAGCGCAGATACGCAGTATTTT	CASSTARTGSADTQYF
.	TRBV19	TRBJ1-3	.	TGTGCCAGCCAAGAGGTGGACAGCGTTCGAGGAAACACCATATATTTT	CASQEVDSVRGNTIYF
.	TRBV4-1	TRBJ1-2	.	TGCGCCAGCAGCCAGACACCCCCTTACTATGGCTACACCTTC	CASSQTPPYYGYTF
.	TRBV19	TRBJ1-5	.	TGTGCCAGTAGCCTGGGTCGCAATCAGCCCCAGCATTTT	CASSLGRNQPQHF
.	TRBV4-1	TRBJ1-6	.	TGCGCCAGCAGCCAGGGCGAGGGAAATTCACCCCTCCACTTT	CASSQGEGNSPLHF
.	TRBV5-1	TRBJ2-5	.	TGCGCCAGCAGCTTGGCCGCGACTCCCCAAGAGACCCAGTACTTC	CASSLAATPQETQYF
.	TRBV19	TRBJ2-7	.	TGTGCCAGTAGTATAGCCCTCCCGGGACACGGGTACTCCTACGAGCAGTACTTC	CASSIALPGHGYSYEQYF
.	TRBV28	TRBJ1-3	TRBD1	TGTGCCAGCAGGAAAAACAGGGGGCCACTGGGAAACACCATATATTTT	CASRKNRGPLGNTIYF
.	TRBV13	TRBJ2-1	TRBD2	TGTGCCAGCAGCTCTGGACTAGCGGGGTACAATGAGCAGTTCTTC	CASSSGLAGYNEQFF
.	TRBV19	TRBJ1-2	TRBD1	TGTGCTACGGAGGGGACAGGGCGCTATGGCTACACCTTC	CATEGTGRYGYTF
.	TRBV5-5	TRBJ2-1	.	TGTGCCAGCAGCCCCACCGGGACTCCCAAGAATGAGCAGTTCTTC	CASSPTGTPKNEQFF
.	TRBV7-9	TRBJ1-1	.	TGTGCCAGCAGCTTAGTCGGTCAGGGAACTGAAGCTTTCTTT	CASSLVGQGTEAFF
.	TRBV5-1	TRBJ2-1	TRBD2	TGCGCCAGCAGCTTGAGTACTAGCGGGGGCTACAATGAGCAGTTCTTC	CASSLSTSGGYNEQFF
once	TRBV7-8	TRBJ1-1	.	TGTGCCAGCAGCTTAGGAAGGCGTGAAGCTTTCTTT	CASSLGRREAFF
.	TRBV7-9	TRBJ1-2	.	TGTGCCAGCAGCTTAGCTGGGAACTATGGCTACACCTTC	CASSLAGNYGYTF
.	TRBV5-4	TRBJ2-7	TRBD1	TGTGCCAGCAGCTCAGGGGGGACAGGTTCGGGCTACGAGCAGTACTTC	CASSSGGTGSGYEQYF
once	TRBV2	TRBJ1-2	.	TGTGCCAGCACCATACTGAAGACAGGTTTAGAATCGGGCTACACCTTC	CASTILKTGLESGYTF
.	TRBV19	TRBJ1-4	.	TGTGCCAGTAGTCCCAGGGGCAGGAAGGGAACTAATGAAAAACTGTTTTTT	CASSPRGRKGTNEKLFF
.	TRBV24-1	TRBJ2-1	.	TGTGCCACCAGTGATCAGGGGGGCTCCCCCTACAATGAGCAGTTCTTC	CATSDQGGSPYNEQFF
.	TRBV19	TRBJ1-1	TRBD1	TGTGCCAGTACCCTCAGGGGGGGGCTGAACACTGAAGCTTTCTTT	CASTLRGGLNTEAFF
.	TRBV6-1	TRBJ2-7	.	TGTGCCAGCAGTGAATGGGCATCTTCCGAGCAGTACTTC	CASSEWASSEQYF
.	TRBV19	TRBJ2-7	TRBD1	TGTGCCAGTAGTATAGATAGGGACAGGTTAACCTACGAGCAGTACTTC	CASSIDRDRLTYEQYF
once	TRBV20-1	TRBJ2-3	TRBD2	TGCAGTGCTAGTTTCACGACTAGCGGGAGGGCCGACACAGATACGCAGTATTTT	CSASFTTSGRADTDTQYF
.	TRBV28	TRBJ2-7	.	TGTGCCAGCAGTTTGTTGGCCTACGAGCAGTACTTC	CASSLLAYEQYF
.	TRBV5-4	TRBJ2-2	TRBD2	TGTGCCAGTAGCTTGGCCCGCGGGGGGCCCACCGGGGAGCTGTTTTTT	CASSLARGGPTGELFF
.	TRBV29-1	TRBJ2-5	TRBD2	TGCAGCGTTGGGGGACTAGCGGGGCCGGGGACCCAGTACTTC	CSVGGLAGPGTQYF
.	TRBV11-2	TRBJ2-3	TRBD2	TGTGCCAGCAGCTTAGTGACTAGCGGCAGCACAGATACGCAGTATTTT	CASSLVTSGSTDTQYF
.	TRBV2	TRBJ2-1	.	TGTGCCAGCAGTGAGACCACCGGGTCCTACAATGAGCAGTTCTTC	CASSETTGSYNEQFF
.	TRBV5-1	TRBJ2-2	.	TGCGCCAGCAGCTCCCCGGGAGTAGGTACCGGGGAGCTGTTTTTT	CASSSPGVGTGELFF
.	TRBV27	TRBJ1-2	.	TGTGCCAGCAGCCCGGACCCTAGATATGGCTACACCTTC	CASSPDPRYGYTF
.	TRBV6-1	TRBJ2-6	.	TGTGCCAGCACCGGTGGGGTGTCTGGGGCCAACGTCCTGACTTTC	CASTGGVSGANVLTF
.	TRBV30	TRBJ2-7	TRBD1	TGTGCCTGGAGTCCCCAGGGGGCCTACGAGCAGTACTTC	CAWSPQGAYEQYF
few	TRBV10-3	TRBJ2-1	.	TGTGCCATCAGGCAAAGACAGTACAATGAGCAGTTCTTC	CAIRQRQYNEQFF
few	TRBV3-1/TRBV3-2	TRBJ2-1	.	TGTGCCAGCAGCCAAGTGTCATTATCCAATGAGCAGTTCTTC	CASSQVSLSNEQFF
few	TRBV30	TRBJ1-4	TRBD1	TGTGCCTGGAGCATCGGACAGGCGAGGGGAAAACTGTTTTTT	CAWSIGQARGKLFF
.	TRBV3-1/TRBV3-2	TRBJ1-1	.	TGTGCCAGCCAGACGAACACTGAAGCTTTCTTT	CASQTNTEAFF